This T cell receptor beta chain was sequenced in a study of CD8 T cells in Susac syndrome. General study results and limits: The authors acknowledged that the study's TCR sequencing and HLA analysis involved relatively few individuals.

A quantity of about 0.5 to 1 ug RNA underwent reverse transcription using random hexamers. The CDR3 of TCR beta was amplified by immunoSEQ multiplex PCR across 54 Vbeta and 13 Jbeta. TCRdb reprocessed the immunoSEQ multiplex PCR reads with MiXCR, giving one entry per CDR3 protein. Of approximately 90,000 distinct CDR3 sequences in the sample, roughly 91% were seen once. Germline CDR1 and CDR2: MGHDK and SYGVNS. Trimming left V 4 bases short and J 7 bases short, with 5 bases between. CDR3 length: 11 amino acids. As concerns this clonotype: What it binds is not known.

The rearrangement joins TRBV25-1 to TRBJ2-1; D is ambiguous. What was sequenced was CD8+ T cells from PBMCs. The receptor was isolated from a human donor in good health. The CDR3 protein is CASSGWNEQFF. The DNA of the CDR3 is TGTGCCAGCAGTGGTTGGAATGAGCAGTTCTTC.